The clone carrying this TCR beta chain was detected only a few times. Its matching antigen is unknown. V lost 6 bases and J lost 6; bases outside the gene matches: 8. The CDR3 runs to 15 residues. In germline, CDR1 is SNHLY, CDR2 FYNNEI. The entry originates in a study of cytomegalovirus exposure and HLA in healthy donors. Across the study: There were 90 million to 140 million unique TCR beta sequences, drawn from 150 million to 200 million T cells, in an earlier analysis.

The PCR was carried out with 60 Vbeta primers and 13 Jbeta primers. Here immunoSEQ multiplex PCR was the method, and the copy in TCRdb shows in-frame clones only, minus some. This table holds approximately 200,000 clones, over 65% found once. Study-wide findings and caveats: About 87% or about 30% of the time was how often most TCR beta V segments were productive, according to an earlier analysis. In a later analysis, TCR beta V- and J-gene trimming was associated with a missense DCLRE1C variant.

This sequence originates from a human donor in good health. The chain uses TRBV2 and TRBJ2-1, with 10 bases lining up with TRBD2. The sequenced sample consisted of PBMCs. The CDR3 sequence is CASRKRTSGLNEQFF. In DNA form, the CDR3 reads TGTGCCAGCAGGAAACGGACTAGCGGACTCAATGAGCAGTTCTTC.